These 14 T cell receptor beta chains share one sample of origin, sequenced in a study of T cell repertoires in aging, cancer and after chemotherapy. The template was genomic DNA from peripheral blood, not RNA. TRB rearrangements spanning V, D and J were amplified using mixed TRB-A/B primers. TCRdb re-derived calls from the multiplex PCR reads in MiXCR, one entry per CDR3 protein. The sample has around 6,100 distinct CDR3 sequences, roughly 29% seen once; the top ten hold around 75%. The sequencing sample was made of blood. The source is a human donor with a blood cancer. The donor label of this sample is uncertain.

V is TRBV5-1 and J is TRBJ1-1; D is uncertain. Germline values: CDR1 SGHRS, CDR2 YFSETQ. CDR3 size: 16 residues. The V end lost 0 bases, the J end lost 2 bases, and 14 bases lay between the germline ends. DNA of the CDR3: TGCGCCAGCAGCTTGGACGTGACGCCTCCTAACACTGAAGCTTTCTTT. As protein: CASSLDVTPPNTEAFF.

The V call is TRBV27, the J call TRBJ1-2; 9 bases line up with TRBD1. The CDR3 sequence is 15 residues long. CDR1 and CDR2 (germline): MNHEY, SMNVEV (reference sequence). After removal of 0 bases from V and 7 bases from J, the junction contained 6 bases not matched to a gene. CDR3 sequence: CASSLSKGQGRGYTF. The CDR3 nucleotides read TGTGCCAGCAGTTTATCGAAGGGACAGGGACGTGGCTACACCTTC.

CDR3 sequence: CASSLSLGGGASYEQYF. The CDR3 region has the DNA TGTGCCAGCAGTTTAAGTTTAGGCGGGGGGGCCTCCTACGAGCAGTACTTC. The chain combines TRBV27 with TRBJ2-7, with 9 bases lining up with TRBD2. The trim removed 2 bases at V and 0 bases at J, leaving 8 bases unmatched. The CDR3 spans 17 residues. Germline-derived CDR1 and CDR2 are MNHEY and SMNVEV (reference sequence).

The chain combines TRBV7-6 with TRBJ2-3; D gene ambiguous. The V gene's germline CDR1 is SGHVS and CDR2 FNYEAQ. Trimming took off 1 base at V and 3 bases at J, with 14 bases between the two ends. The CDR3 sequence is 16 residues long. As DNA, the CDR3 is TGTGCCAGCAGCTTAGATTCTGGGAAAAGGACAGATACGCAGTATTTT. Its protein is CASSLDSGKRTDTQYF.

This chain connects TRBV4-2 to TRBJ1-1, with D uncertain. This CDR3 contains 16 residues. Germline CDR1 and CDR2: LGHNA and YNFKEQ. V was pared by 4 bases and J by 0 bases, with 15 bases between. CDR3 nucleotide sequence: TGTGCCAGCAGCCTCGCCCGTATTGGCCTGAACACTGAAGCTTTCTTT. Translated: CASSLARIGLNTEAFF.

This clonotype was counted many times. V and J are TRBV5-6 and TRBJ2-3, with D perhaps being TRBD1 or TRBD2 (5 bases each). Germline CDR1 is SGHDT and CDR2 is YYEEEE. V gave up 4 bases and J gave up 1 base, with 13 bases separating them. CDR3 size: 15 residues. CDR3: CASSADWGRTDTQYF. In DNA, the CDR3 is TGTGCCAGCAGCGCTGATTGGGGACGCACAGATACGCAGTATTTT.

This clonotype appeared a few times. CDR3 DNA: TGTGCCAGCAGCTTTGTCCATAACAATGAGCAGTTCTTC. Translation: CASSFVHNNEQFF. The chain uses TRBV5-4 and TRBJ2-1, with D hard to call. From germline, CDR1 is SGHNT and CDR2 YYREEE (reference sequence). The CDR3 has 13 amino acids. The V end was cut by 2 bases, the J end by 5 bases, with 8 bases between.

This clonotype was seen only a few times. The V and J genes are TRBV19 and TRBJ2-1; 10 bases fit TRBD2. The ends lost 10 bases at V and 6 bases at J; junction bases unmatched: 12. The germline V gene encodes CDR1 LNHDA and CDR2 SQIVND (reference sequence). The CDR3 extends over 15 amino acids. CDR3 residues: CATGSLAGEVNEQFF. CDR3 DNA: TGTGCCACCGGATCCCTAGCGGGGGAAGTCAATGAGCAGTTCTTC.

This clonotype qualifies as large. The chain couples TRBV30 to TRBJ1-2; no reliable D call. The CDR3 consists of 13 residues. V lost 1 base, J lost 4 bases, and 10 bases lay in between. Germline assignment: CDR1 GTSNPN and CDR2 SVGIG (reference sequence). This CDR3 is CAWSDFLSYGYTF. The CDR3 region has the DNA TGTGCCTGGAGTGACTTCCTCTCCTATGGCTACACCTTC. Using reference TRBV30 and TRBJ1-2 for the parts outside the CDR3, the full variable domain is SQTIHQWPATLVQPVGSPLSLECTVEGTSNPNLYWYRQAAGRGLQLLFYSVGIGQISSEVPQNLSASRPQDRQFILSSKKLLLSDSGFYLCAWSDFLSYGYTFGSGTRLTVV.

Only a few counts were recorded for this clonotype. The CDR3 DNA follows: TGTGCCAGCAGCGCCGACCCAGTGCATGAGCAGTTCTTC. This codes for CASSADPVHEQFF. The chain recombines TRBV11-2 with TRBJ2-1; D is uncertain. V was trimmed by 5 bases and J by 8 bases, leaving 13 bases between them. This CDR3 has 13 amino acids. CDR1 and CDR2 (germline): SGHAT, FQNNGV.

The chain has TRBV10-3 and TRBJ2-7; 9 nucleotides agree with TRBD1. Germline V CDR1 and CDR2: ENHRY, SYGVKD. This CDR3 is built from 13 residues. J was trimmed by 2 bases and V by 6 bases; bases with no gene match: 2. CDR3 nucleotides: TGTGCCATCAGCGGGACAGGGACCTACGAGCAGTACTTC. This sequence encodes CAISGTGTYEQYF.

The CDR3 protein is CASSSPRTGENYEQYF. The CDR3 DNA reads TGTGCCAGCAGTTCCCCCCGGACAGGGGAGAACTACGAGCAGTACTTC. V is TRBV6-5 and J is TRBJ2-7; 9 positions match TRBD1. The CDR3 has 16 amino acids. The V segment lost 4 bases and the J segment 3 bases; nucleotides outside the gene matches: 10. Looked up from germline, CDR1 is MNHEY and CDR2 is SVGAGI.

The chain carries TRBV6-2 or TRBV6-3 and TRBJ2-1; 9 nucleotides match TRBD1. The junction had 11 bases not matched to a gene; V was cut back by 1 base and J by 10 bases. Germline V CDR1 and CDR2: MNHEY, SVGEGT. The CDR3 runs to 16 residues. The CDR3 protein is CASSYYTPGQGYEQFF. The CDR3 DNA is TGTGCCAGCAGTTACTATACACCGGGACAGGGCTACGAGCAGTTCTTC.

V is TRBV6-5 and J is TRBJ2-1; the match to TRBD2 covers 10 bases. J lost 3 bases, V lost 6 bases, and 17 bases had no gene match. Germline CDR1 MNHEY, CDR2 SVGAGI. The CDR3 spans 19 residues. In nucleotides, the CDR3 is TGTGCCAGCAGCCGAGCGACCATCAGGGCTAGCGGGGGCTACAATGAGCAGTTCTTC. Encoded protein: CASSRATIRASGGYNEQFF.